This T cell receptor beta chain was documented in a study of CD8 T cells in ankylosing spondylitis. In the case of this clonotype: The antigen is not known. A junction end diverges from the germline sequence, so it may reflect a read error.

Quantitative barcoded 5'-RACE was used to prepare TCR beta libraries. Each CDR3 protein is one row after TCRdb ran MiXCR on the 5' RACE reads. Of 25,000 to 40,000 distinct CDR3 sequences listed, 7.2% are singletons. The study's findings and limits: In peripheral blood, disease-linked CD8+ clones occurred at relatively low frequencies.

The CDR3 has 14 amino acids. Germline CDR1 is SSHAT and CDR2 is FNYEAQ (reference sequence). The clonotype comes from a male donor with ankylosing spondylitis or in good health (not recorded which). The rearrangement joins TRBV7-7 to TRBJ2-2; D not resolved. Sample: blood, either unsorted or a sorted T cell fraction (not recorded which). CDR3 coding DNA: TGTGCTAGCAGCCACAATAAGAACACCGGGGAGCTGTTTTTT. The encoded protein is CASSHNKNTGELFF.